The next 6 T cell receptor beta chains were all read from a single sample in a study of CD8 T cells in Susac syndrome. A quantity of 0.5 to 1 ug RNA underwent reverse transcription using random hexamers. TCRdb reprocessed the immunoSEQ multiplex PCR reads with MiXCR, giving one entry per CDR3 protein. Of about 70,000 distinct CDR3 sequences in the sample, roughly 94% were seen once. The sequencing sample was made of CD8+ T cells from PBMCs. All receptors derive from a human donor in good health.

CDR3 residues: CASSVGTGGLYEQYF. CDR3 sequence (DNA): TGCGCCAGCTCAGTAGGGACAGGGGGCCTCTACGAGCAGTACTTC. J is TRBJ2-7 and V is TRBV5-1, with 12 nucleotides matching TRBD1. J lost 3 bases, V lost 7 bases, and 8 bases had no gene match. Germline V lookup: CDR1 SGHRS, CDR2 YFSETQ. The CDR3 totals 15 residues.

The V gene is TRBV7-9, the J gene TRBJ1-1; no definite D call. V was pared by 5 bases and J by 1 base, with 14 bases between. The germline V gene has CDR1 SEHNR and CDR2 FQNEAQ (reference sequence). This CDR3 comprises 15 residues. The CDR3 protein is CASSPEGPANTEAFF. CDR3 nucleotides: TGTGCCAGCAGCCCCGAAGGGCCGGCGAACACTGAAGCTTTCTTT.

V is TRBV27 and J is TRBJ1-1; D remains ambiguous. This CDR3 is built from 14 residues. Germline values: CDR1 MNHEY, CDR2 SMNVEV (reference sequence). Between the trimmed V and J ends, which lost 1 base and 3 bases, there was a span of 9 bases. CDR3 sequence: CASSLYRPDTEAFF. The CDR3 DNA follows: TGTGCCAGCAGTTTATATCGTCCGGACACTGAAGCTTTCTTT.

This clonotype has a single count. CDR3 sequence (DNA): TGCAGCGCCGACCTTGACAGTCTCTCCTACAATGAGCAGTTCTTC. Its translation is CSADLDSLSYNEQFF. V gene TRBV29-1 combines with J gene TRBJ2-1; TRBD1 might be the D (5 bases). CDR3 length equals 15 residues. Trimming removed 7 bases from V and 0 bases from J, with 16 bases in between. The V gene's germline CDR1 is SQVTM and CDR2 ANQGSEA.

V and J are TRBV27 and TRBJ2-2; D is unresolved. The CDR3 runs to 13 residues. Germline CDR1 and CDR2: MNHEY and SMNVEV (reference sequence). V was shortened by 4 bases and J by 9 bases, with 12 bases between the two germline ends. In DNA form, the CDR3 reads TGTGCCAGCAGTTCATACCCCGGACGGGAGCTGTTTTTT. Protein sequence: CASSSYPGRELFF.

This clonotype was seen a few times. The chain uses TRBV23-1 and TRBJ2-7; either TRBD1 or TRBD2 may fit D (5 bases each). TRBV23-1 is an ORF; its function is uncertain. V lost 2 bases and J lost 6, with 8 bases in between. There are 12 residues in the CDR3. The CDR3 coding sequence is TGCGCCAGCAGTCAAGGGGGTACCGAGCAGTACGTC. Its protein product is CASSQGGTEQYV.